Detailed here is one T cell receptor (beta chain). The antigen remains undetermined. This entry belongs to a study of T cells after yellow fever vaccination. Across the study: SMART-Seq v4 Ultra Low Input handled preparation of low-cell-number fractions.

5'RACE template switching generated TCR cDNA, adding a universal primer site and UMIs. TCRdb reprocessed the 5' RACE reads via MiXCR and lists one record per CDR3 protein. The sample lists 450,000 to 550,000 distinct CDR3 sequences, just over 20% occurring once. Germline values: CDR1 KGHDR, CDR2 SFDVKD. Unmatched junction bases numbered 11, after V lost 5 bases and J lost 8 bases. The CDR3 length is 15 residues. Study results and caveats: In post-booster samples, most primary-vaccination clones reappeared (approximately 95% CD4, about 90% CD8).

This TCR came from a man younger than 35 who received the YFV17D yellow fever vaccine. The chain links TRBV24-1 to TRBJ2-1, with 7 bases lining up with TRBD2. The starting material was PBMCs, obtained roughly 23 days after the first yellow fever vaccination. For the CDR3, the DNA is TGTGCCACCAGTGCCCCAGGACTAGGGGTGGATGAGCAGTTCTTC. It translates to CATSAPGLGVDEQFF.